This T cell receptor beta chain was identified in a study of blood T cell repertoires in COVID-19. The overall study: The United States, Italy and Spain provided the acute and convalescent COVID-19 samples.

Individuals drawn from under 30 US areas were roughly 18 to 95 years old. Categorization into cohorts depended on clinical history that participants reported. Recovered Cohort 3 donors showed two negative PCRs, clearance, or symptom resolution. Sequencing used immunoSEQ multiplex PCR; TCRdb keeps in-frame clones, though not all of them. The table lists approximately 240,000 clones, 80% to 95% of them singletons. With 6 bases clipped from V and 4 bases from J, the junction kept 12 bases outside the gene matches. The germline V gene has CDR1 MDHEN and CDR2 SYDVKM. CDR3 length: 18 residues. The J gene is TRBJ2-5, the V gene TRBV28; 15 bases match TRBD2. Specimen: PBMCs or T cells enriched from blood (not recorded which). The source of this sequence is a young woman who had recovered from COVID-19. The CDR3 DNA reads as TGTGCCAGCAGCCCGCTCGGACTAGCGGGAGGGGCAGGAGAGACCCAGTACTTC. Translation gives CASSPLGLAGGAGETQYF.